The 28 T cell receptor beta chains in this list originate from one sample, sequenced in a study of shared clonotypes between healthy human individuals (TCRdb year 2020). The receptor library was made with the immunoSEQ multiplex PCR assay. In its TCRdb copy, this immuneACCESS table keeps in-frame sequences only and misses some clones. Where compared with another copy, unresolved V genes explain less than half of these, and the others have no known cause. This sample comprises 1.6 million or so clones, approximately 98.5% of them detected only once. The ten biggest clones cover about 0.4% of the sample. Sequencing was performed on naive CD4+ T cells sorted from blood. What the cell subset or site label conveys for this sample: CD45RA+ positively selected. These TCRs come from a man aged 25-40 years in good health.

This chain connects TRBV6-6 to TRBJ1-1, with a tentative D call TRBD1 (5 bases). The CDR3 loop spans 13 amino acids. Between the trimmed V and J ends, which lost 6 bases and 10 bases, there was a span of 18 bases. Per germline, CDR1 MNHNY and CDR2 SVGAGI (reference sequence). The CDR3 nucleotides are TGTGCCAGCAGGTATGACAGTAGGGCGGGAGCTTTCTTT. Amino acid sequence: CASRYDSRAGAFF.

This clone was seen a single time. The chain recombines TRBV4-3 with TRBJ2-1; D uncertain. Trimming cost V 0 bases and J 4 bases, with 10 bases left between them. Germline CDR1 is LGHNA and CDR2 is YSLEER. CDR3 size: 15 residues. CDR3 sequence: CASSQDSGSYNEQFF. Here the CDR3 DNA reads TGCGCCAGCAGCCAAGATAGTGGGTCATACAATGAGCAGTTCTTC.

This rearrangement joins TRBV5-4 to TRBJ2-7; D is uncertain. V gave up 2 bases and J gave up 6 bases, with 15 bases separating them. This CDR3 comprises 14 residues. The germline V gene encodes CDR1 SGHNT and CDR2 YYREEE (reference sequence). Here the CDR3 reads CASSLGLEVSEQYF. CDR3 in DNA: TGTGCCAGCAGCTTAGGGCTAGAGGTAAGCGAGCAGTACTTC.

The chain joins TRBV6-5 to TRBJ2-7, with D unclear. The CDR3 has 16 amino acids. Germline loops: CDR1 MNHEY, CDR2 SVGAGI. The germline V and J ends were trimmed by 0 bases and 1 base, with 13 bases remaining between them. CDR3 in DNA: TGTGCCAGCAGTTACTCGAGAAGAACAGATTCCTACGAGCAGTACTTC. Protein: CASSYSRRTDSYEQYF.

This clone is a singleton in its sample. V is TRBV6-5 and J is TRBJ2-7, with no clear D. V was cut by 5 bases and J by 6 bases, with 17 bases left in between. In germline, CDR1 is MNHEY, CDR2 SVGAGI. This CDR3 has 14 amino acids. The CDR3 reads CASSLSWALGEQYF. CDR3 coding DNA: TGTGCCAGCAGTCTCAGCTGGGCTTTAGGCGAGCAGTACTTC.

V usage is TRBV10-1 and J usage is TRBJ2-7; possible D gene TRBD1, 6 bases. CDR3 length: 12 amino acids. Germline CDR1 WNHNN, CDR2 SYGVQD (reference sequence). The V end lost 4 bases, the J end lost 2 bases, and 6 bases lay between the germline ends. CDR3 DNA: TGCGCCAGCAGTGGGGGGCCCTACGAGCAGTACTTC. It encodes CASSGGPYEQYF.

CDR3 sequence: CASSQGRGQAELFF. CDR3 nucleotides: TGCGCCAGCAGCCAAGGGCGGGGACAGGCCGAACTGTTTTTT. This sequence joins TRBV4-1 and TRBJ1-4; 8 nucleotides agree with TRBD1. Germline trimming cut 1 base from V and 12 bases from J; bases unmatched to any gene: 7. The germline gives CDR1 MGHRA, CDR2 YSYEKL. This CDR3 has 14 amino acids.

In DNA, the CDR3 is TGTGCCAGTAGTCTCCGGGACAGACAAGAGACCCAGTACTTC. Translated, it gives CASSLRDRQETQYF. The chain recombines TRBV19 with TRBJ2-5; 7 nucleotides align to TRBD1. The CDR3 length is 14 residues. The V gene end was trimmed by 5 bases and the J gene end by 2 bases; junction bases not matched to a gene: 5. Germline V CDR1 and CDR2: LNHDA, SQIVND (reference sequence).

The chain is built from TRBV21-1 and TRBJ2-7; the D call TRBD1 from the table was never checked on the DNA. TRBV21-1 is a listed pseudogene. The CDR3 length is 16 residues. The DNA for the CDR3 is TGTGCCAGCAGCAACGTTGGTGACAGACCCTCCTACGAGCAGTACTTC. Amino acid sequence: CASSNVGDRPSYEQYF.

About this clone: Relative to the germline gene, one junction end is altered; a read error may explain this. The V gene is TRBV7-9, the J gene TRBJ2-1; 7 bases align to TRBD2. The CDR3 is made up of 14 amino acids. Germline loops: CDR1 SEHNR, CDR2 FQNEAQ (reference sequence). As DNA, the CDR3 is TGTGCCAGCAGCGTAGCGGGTTGGTACAATGAGCAGTTCTTC. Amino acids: CASSVAGWYNEQFF.

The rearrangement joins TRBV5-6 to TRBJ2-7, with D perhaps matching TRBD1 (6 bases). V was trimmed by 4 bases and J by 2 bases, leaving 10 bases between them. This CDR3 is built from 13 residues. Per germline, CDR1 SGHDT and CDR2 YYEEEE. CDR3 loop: CASSRTDTYEQYF. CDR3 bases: TGTGCCAGCAGCAGGACAGATACCTACGAGCAGTACTTC.

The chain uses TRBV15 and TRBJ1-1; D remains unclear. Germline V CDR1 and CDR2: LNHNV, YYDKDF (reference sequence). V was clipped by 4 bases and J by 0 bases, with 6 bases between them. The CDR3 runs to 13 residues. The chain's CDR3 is CATSTGLNTEAFF. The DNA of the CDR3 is TGTGCCACCAGCACAGGCCTGAACACTGAAGCTTTCTTT. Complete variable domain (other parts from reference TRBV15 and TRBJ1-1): DAMVIQNPRYQVTQFGKPVTLSCSQTLNHNVMYWYQQKSSQAPKLLFHYYDKDFNNEADTPDNFQSRRPNTSFCFLDIRSPGLGDTAMYLCATSTGLNTEAFFGQGTRLTVV.

Here the CDR3 DNA reads TGTGCCAGCAGTGAACAGGGGGGCGGTAGCAATCAGCCCCAGCATTTT. This gives the protein CASSEQGGGSNQPQHF. This chain joins TRBV6-1 and TRBJ1-5, with 7 nucleotides matching TRBD1. CDR1 and CDR2 from the germline V gene are MNHNS and SASEGT. V dropped 2 bases and J dropped 0; count of bases not matched to a gene: 4. The CDR3 has 16 amino acids.

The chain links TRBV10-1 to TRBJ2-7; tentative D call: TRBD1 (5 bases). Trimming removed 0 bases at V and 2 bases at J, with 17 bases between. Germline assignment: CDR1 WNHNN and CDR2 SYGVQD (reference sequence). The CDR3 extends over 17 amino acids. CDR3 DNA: TGCGCCAGCAGTGAGTCGTTGGCCAGGGTGAATCCCTACGAGCAGTACTTC. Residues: CASSESLARVNPYEQYF.

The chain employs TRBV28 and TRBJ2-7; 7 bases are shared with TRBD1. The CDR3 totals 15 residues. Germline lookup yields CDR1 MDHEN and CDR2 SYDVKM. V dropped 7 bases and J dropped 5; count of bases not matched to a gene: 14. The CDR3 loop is CASTLTGFGTDEQYF. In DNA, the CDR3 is TGTGCCAGCACCCTGACAGGGTTTGGGACCGACGAGCAGTACTTC. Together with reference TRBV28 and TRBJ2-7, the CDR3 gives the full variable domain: DVKVTQSSRYLVKRTGEKVFLECVQDMDHENMFWYRQDPGLGLRLIYFSYDVKMKEKGDIPEGYSVSREKKERFSLILESASTNQTSMYLCASTLTGFGTDEQYFGPGTRLTVT.

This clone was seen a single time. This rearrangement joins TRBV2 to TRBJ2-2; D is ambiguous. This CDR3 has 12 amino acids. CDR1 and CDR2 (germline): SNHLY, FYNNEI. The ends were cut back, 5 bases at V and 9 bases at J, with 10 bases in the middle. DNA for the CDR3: TGTGCCAGCAGTAGACGGTCCTGGGAGCTGTTTTTT. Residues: CASSRRSWELFF.

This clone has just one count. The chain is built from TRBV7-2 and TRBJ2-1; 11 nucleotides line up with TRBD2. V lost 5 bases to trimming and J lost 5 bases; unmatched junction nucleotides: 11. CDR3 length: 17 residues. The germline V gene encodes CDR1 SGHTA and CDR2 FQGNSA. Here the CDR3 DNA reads TGTGCCAGCAGCACCCTACGACTAGCGGGACCCAACAATGAGCAGTTCTTC. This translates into CASSTLRLAGPNNEQFF.

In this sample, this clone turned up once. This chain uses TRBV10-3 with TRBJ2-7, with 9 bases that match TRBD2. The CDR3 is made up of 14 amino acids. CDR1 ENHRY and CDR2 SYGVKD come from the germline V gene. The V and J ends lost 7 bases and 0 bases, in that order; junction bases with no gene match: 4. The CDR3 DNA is TGTGCCATCATGGCTAGCGGGGTCTCCTACGAGCAGTACTTC. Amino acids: CAIMASGVSYEQYF.

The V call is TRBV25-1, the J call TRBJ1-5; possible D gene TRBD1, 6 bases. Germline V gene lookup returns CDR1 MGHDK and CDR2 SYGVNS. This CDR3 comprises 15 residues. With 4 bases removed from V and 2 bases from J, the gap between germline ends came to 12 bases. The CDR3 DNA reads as TGTGCCAGCAGTGGGGCACAGGGAGGCAATCAGCCCCAGCATTTT. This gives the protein CASSGAQGGNQPQHF.

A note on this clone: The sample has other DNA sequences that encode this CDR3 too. The CDR3 coding sequence is TGCGCCAGCAGCTTGGTTGCGGGCTCCTACAATGAGCAGTTCTTC. The encoded protein is CASSLVAGSYNEQFF. This chain uses TRBV5-1 with TRBJ2-1, with D possibly being TRBD2 (5 bases). Germline V CDR1 and CDR2: SGHRS, YFSETQ. V was shortened by 0 bases and J by 0 bases, with 7 bases between the two germline ends. This CDR3 is 15 amino acids long.

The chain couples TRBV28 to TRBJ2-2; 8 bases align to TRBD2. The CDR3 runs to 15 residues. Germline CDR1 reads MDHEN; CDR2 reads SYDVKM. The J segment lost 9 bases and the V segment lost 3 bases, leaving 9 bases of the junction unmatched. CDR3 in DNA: TGTGCCAGCAGTTTTCAGGGCGGGAGGTCCCGGGAGCTGTTTTTT. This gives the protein CASSFQGGRSRELFF.

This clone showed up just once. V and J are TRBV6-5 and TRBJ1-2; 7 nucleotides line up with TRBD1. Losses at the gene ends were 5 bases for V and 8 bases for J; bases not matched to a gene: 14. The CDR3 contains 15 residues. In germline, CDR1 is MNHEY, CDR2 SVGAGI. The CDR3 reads CASSPLMTGWTGYTF. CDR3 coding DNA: TGTGCCAGCAGTCCACTGATGACAGGGTGGACAGGCTACACCTTC.

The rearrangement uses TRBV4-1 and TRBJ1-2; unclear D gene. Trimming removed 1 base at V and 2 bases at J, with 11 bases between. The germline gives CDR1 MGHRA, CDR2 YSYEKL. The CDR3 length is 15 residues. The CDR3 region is CASSQGATRNYGYTF. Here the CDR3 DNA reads TGCGCCAGCAGCCAAGGGGCGACACGCAACTATGGCTACACCTTC.

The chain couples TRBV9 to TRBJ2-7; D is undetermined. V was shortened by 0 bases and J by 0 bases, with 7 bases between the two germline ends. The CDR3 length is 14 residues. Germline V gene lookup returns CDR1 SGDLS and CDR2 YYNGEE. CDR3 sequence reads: CASSVGANSYEQYF. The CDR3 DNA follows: TGTGCCAGCAGCGTAGGGGCTAACTCCTACGAGCAGTACTTC.

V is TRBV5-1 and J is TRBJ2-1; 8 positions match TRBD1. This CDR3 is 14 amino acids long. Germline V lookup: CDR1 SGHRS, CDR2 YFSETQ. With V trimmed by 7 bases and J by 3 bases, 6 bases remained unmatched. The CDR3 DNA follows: TGCGCCAGCTCGGGACAGGCGAGCTACAATGAGCAGTTCTTC. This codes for CASSGQASYNEQFF.

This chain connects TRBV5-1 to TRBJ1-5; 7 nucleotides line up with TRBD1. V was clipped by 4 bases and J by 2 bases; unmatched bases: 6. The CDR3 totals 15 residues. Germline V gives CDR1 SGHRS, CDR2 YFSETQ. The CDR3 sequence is CASSVTTGGNQPQHF. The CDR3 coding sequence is TGCGCCAGCAGCGTAACAACAGGGGGCAATCAGCCCCAGCATTTT.

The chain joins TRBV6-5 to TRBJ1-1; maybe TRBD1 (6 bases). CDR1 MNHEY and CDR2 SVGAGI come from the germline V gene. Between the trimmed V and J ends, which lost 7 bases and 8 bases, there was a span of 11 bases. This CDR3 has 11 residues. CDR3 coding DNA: TGTGCCAGCACCAGGGGCAGGGAAGCTTTCTTT. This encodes CASTRGREAFF.

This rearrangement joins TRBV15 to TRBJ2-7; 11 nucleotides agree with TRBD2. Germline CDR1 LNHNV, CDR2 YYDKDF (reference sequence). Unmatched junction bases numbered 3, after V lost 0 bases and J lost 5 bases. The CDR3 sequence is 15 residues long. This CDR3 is CATSREILAGDEQYF. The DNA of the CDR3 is TGTGCCACCAGCAGAGAGATACTAGCGGGAGACGAGCAGTACTTC.